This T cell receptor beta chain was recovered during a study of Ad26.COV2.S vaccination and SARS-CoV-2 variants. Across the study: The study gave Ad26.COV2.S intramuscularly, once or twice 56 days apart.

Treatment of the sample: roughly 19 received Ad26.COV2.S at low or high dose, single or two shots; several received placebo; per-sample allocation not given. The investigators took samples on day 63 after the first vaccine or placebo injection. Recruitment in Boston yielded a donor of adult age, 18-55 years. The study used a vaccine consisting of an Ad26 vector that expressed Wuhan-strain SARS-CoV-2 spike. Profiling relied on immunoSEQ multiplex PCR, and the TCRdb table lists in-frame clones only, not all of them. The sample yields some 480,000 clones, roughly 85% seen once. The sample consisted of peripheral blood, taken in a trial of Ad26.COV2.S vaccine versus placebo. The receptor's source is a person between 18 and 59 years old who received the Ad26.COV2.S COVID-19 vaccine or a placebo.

This CDR3 reads CAWSVMSAEASTF. As DNA, the CDR3 is TGTGCCTGGAGTGTAATGAGTGCAGAGGCGTCCACCTTC. J is TRBJ1-2 and V is TRBV30; no definite D call. Trimming removed 0 bases from V and 13 bases from J, with 18 bases in between. This CDR3 contains 13 residues. Germline V lookup: CDR1 GTSNPN, CDR2 SVGIG (reference sequence).